This T cell receptor beta chain is drawn from a study of blood T cell repertoires in COVID-19. Whole-study context: T cells, B-cell-depleted T cells, or PBMCs supplied cDNA or gDNA.

The data were produced by immunoSEQ multiplex PCR, yet TCRdb's version contains in-frame clones alone and is incomplete. Among approximately 68,000 clones, 65% to 90% were seen once, and the ten largest hold approximately 10%. Trimming cost V 8 bases and J 5 bases, with 10 bases left between them. In germline, CDR1 is MNHNS, CDR2 SASEGT. The CDR3 is 12 residues long. The clonotype comes from an older man with active or convalescent COVID-19. V usage is TRBV6-1 and J usage is TRBJ1-5; D perhaps matches TRBD1 (5 bases). The sequenced sample consisted of peripheral blood. CDR3: CASGWGDQPQHF. The CDR3 bases are TGTGCCAGCGGCTGGGGGGATCAGCCCCAGCATTTT.